The present T cell receptor beta chain was sequenced within a study of CD8+CD57+ T cells in acquired aplastic anemia. Study summary: Sorted CD4+ and CD8+ cells gave an average of approximately 3.4 ug of DNA. Findings and caveats of the study: Overlap between patients and controls comprised almost 30 CD8+ CDR3 sequences.

Patients included in sequencing had previously demonstrated CD8+CD57+ cell expansion by flow cytometry. The patients all had a severe acquired aplastic anemia diagnosis. When blood sampling took place, the patients had received no therapy. This clonotype was seen ten or more times. The antigen remains undetermined. Profiling of TCR beta VDJ combinations and CDR3 sequences used genomic DNA as template. TCRdb passed the reads through MiXCR, listing each CDR3 protein once. In the table there are about half a million distinct CDR3 sequences, roughly 34% of which are singletons. CDR3 length: 17 amino acids. In germline, CDR1 is SNHLY, CDR2 FYNNEI. J lost 7 bases, V lost 5 bases, and 15 bases had no gene match.

The sequenced sample consisted of sorted CD4+, CD8+, or CD8+CD57+ T cells (not recorded which) from PBMCs. The chain is built from TRBV2 and TRBJ1-5, with 9 bases matching TRBD1. The origin of this receptor is a human donor with aplastic anemia. As DNA, the CDR3 is TGTGCCAGCAGTCTTTTTCGATCGGGACAGGGTGGCCAGCCCCAGCATTTT. This codes for CASSLFRSGQGGQPQHF.